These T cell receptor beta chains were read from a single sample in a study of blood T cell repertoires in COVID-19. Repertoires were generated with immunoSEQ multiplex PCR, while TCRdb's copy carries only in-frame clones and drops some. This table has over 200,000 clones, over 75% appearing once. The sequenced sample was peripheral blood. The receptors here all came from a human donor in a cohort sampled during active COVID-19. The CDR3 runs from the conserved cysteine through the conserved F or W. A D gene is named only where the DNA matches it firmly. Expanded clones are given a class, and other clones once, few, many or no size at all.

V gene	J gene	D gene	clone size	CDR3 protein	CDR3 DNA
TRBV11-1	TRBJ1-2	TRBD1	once	CASSSRDRGLGGYTF	TGTGCCAGCAGCTCCCGGGACAGGGGGCTTGGTGGCTACACCTTC
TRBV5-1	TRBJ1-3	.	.	CASWPGGLKGNTIYF	TGCGCCAGCTGGCCCGGGGGGCTGAAAGGAAACACCATATATTTT
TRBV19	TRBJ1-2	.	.	CASSIDQLGHLYGYTF	TGTGCCAGTAGTATAGACCAACTGGGACACCTTTATGGCTACACCTTC
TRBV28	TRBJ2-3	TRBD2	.	CASSLPTSGGFTDTQYF	TGTGCCAGCAGTCTACCGACTAGCGGGGGGTTCACAGATACGCAGTATTTT
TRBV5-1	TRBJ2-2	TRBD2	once	CASSPWTSGNTGELFF	TGCGCCAGCAGCCCCTGGACTAGCGGAAACACCGGGGAGCTGTTTTTT
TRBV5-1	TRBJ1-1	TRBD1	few	CASSTGTGGWMNTEAFF	TGCGCCAGCAGTACCGGGACAGGGGGCTGGATGAACACTGAAGCTTTCTTT
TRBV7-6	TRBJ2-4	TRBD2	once	CASSLAPGGTGNIQYF	TGTGCCAGCAGCTTAGCCCCGGGGGGAACGGGAAACATTCAGTACTTC
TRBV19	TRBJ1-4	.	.	CASSTHEEKLFF	TGTGCCAGTAGTACACATGAAGAAAAACTGTTTTTT
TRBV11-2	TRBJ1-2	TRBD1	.	CASSRTGGYGYTF	TGTGCCAGCAGCCGGACAGGGGGATATGGCTACACCTTC
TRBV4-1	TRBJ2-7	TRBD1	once	CASSPHGAGGFYEQYF	TGCGCCAGCAGCCCCCACGGGGCAGGGGGCTTCTACGAGCAGTACTTC
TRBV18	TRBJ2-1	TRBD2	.	CASSPRLLAGEGEQFF	TGTGCCAGCTCACCACGGTTACTAGCGGGAGAGGGCGAGCAGTTCTTC
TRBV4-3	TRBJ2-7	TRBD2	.	CASSQEVAGFAEQYF	TGCGCCAGCAGCCAAGAGGTAGCGGGATTTGCCGAGCAGTACTTC
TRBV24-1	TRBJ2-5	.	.	CATSPPSGVETQYF	TGTGCCACCAGCCCCCCGTCGGGGGTCGAGACCCAGTACTTC
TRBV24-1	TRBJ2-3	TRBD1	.	CATSDRTGLDTQYF	TGTGCCACCAGTGATCGGACAGGGCTAGATACGCAGTATTTT
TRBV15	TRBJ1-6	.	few	CATSRDPGNSPLHF	TGTGCCACCAGCAGAGATCCGGGTAATTCACCCCTCCACTTT
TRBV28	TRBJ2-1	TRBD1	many	CASSFAGGVVNEQFF	TGTGCCAGCAGTTTTGCAGGGGGAGTGGTCAATGAGCAGTTCTTC
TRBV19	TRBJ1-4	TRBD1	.	CASSPRDRTLNEKLFF	TGTGCCAGTAGCCCAAGGGACAGAACTCTAAATGAAAAACTGTTTTTT
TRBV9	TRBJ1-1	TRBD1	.	CASSVDRGLTEAFF	TGTGCCAGCAGCGTAGACAGGGGGCTTACTGAAGCTTTCTTT
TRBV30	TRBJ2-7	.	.	CAWSGAPGHSEQYF	TGTGCCTGGAGCGGAGCACCTGGACATAGCGAGCAGTACTTC
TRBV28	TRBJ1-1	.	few	CASSARVGAYTEAFF	TGTGCCAGCAGTGCCCGGGTGGGGGCGTATACTGAAGCTTTCTTT
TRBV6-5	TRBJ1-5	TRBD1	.	CASSNTGGYNQPQHF	TGTGCCAGCAGCAACACAGGGGGCTACAATCAGCCCCAGCATTTT
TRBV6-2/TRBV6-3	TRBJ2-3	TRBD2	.	CASSRGLAAFTDTQYF	TGTGCCAGCAGTCGAGGACTAGCGGCCTTTACAGATACGCAGTATTTT